The clone carrying this T cell receptor beta chain was picked up a small number of times. Indicated treatment: oral pan-JAK inhibitor, 5-10 mg twice daily. The CDR3 has 14 residues. Trimming cost V 3 bases and J 3 bases, with 12 bases left between them. Germline lookup yields CDR1 SQVTM and CDR2 ANQGSEA. The source of the sample is a study of CD8+ T cells in alopecia areata. Sequencing used cDNA as its template, made by extracting RNA and reverse transcribing it. This table comes from immunoSEQ multiplex PCR, and its TCRdb copy is limited to in-frame clones, with some not included. The profile covers around 200,000 clones, with 40% to 65% appearing a single time and approximately 10% taken by the ten largest.

V and J are TRBV29-1 and TRBJ2-1; D tentatively fits TRBD1 or TRBD2 (6 bases each). The sequences come from CD8+ T cells sorted from blood, collected at week 24, from a patient treated with tofacitinib. This sequence originates from a human donor with alopecia areata. CDR3 sequence reads: CSVDTRGDYNEQFF. CDR3 DNA sequence: TGCAGCGTTGATACGAGGGGGGACTACAATGAGCAGTTCTTC.